These 31 T cell receptor beta chains share one sample of origin, sequenced in a study of CXCR3-negative and CXCR3-positive naive CD8 T cells. Their antigen targets remain unknown. TRB cDNA libraries were made by UMI-labeled 5' RACE. No DNA is given; TCRdb re-called the 5' RACE reads and lists each CDR3 protein once. In all, the sample yields about 120,000 distinct CDR3 sequences. Study-level points and caveats: CXCR3-positive naive cells carried more hydrophobic TRB CDR3s than CXCR3-negative naive cells did.

Sequencing was carried out using naive CXCR3+ CD8+ T cells from blood. Documented subset: CD45RO-CCR7+CD27+CD95- naive CD8+ T cells expressing CXCR3 (TNR3+). Receptor source: a human donor in good health. Some clones in this sample may be carry-over from other donors' samples.

The rearrangement joins TRBV20-1 to TRBJ2-2; there is no DNA to check the TCRdb D call of TRBD2. The CDR3 is 16 residues long. Germline assignment: CDR1 DFQATT and CDR2 SNEGSKA (reference sequence). The CDR3 sequence is CSARGLAGGDTGELFF.

The chain employs TRBV7-9 and TRBJ2-1; the D call of TRBD1 rests on TCRdb alone, since no DNA is present to check it. Germline V lookup: CDR1 SEHNR, CDR2 FQNEAQ (reference sequence). The CDR3 is 18 amino acids. CDR3 sequence: CASSLGLSDTGPYNEQFF.

The gene calls are TRBV9 and TRBJ2-1; TCRdb proposes TRBD2, but this gene call is untestable without DNA. CDR1 is SGDLS, CDR2 YYNGEE, per germline. The CDR3 consists of 16 residues. The CDR3 here is CASSVAMGLAGGEQFF.

The CDR3 here is CASSLVLNEQFF. The rearrangement joins TRBV12-3 or TRBV12-4 to TRBJ2-1. The CDR3 covers 12 residues.

V and J are TRBV4-2 and TRBJ1-5. Germline CDR1 reads LGHNA; CDR2 reads YNFKEQ. CDR3 length equals 16 residues. The CDR3 spells CASSQDGDYSNQPQHF.

V is TRBV5-6 and J is TRBJ2-1; the D call from TCRdb, TRBD1, cannot be confirmed without DNA. The length of the CDR3 is 17 residues. The germline gives CDR1 SGHDT, CDR2 YYEEEE. CDR3 protein: CASSFLGMTTGHNEQFF.

The rearrangement uses TRBV5-1 and TRBJ1-1; no DNA is available, so the TRBD1 call from TCRdb remains unchecked. The germline gives CDR1 SGHRS, CDR2 YFSETQ. The CDR3 covers 17 residues. CDR3 loop: CASRPGTGLLGATEAFF.

The V gene is TRBV28, the J gene TRBJ2-1; TCRdb picks TRBD1, but there is no DNA to check that call. Germline assignment: CDR1 MDHEN and CDR2 SYDVKM. The CDR3 totals 15 residues. The CDR3 region is CASNGIQGAYNEQFF.

The chain joins TRBV29-1 to TRBJ2-1; TCRdb names TRBD1, which stays unverified in the absence of DNA. Germline V gene data show CDR1 as SQVTM and CDR2 as ANQGSEA. The CDR3 spans 15 residues. The CDR3 reads CSGLQGPSSYNEQFF.

The rearrangement joins TRBV5-1 to TRBJ2-1; TCRdb reports TRBD2, a call that lacks DNA to check it against. Germline loops: CDR1 SGHRS, CDR2 YFSETQ. CDR3 size: 16 residues. This chain's CDR3 is CASSGGTSGRDDEQFF.

The rearrangement joins TRBV28 to TRBJ2-7; TCRdb gives TRBD1 as the D gene, but with no DNA this cannot be confirmed. The length of the CDR3 is 13 residues. Germline-derived CDR1 and CDR2 are MDHEN and SYDVKM. CDR3 amino acids: CASSLGQSYEQYF.

This chain joins TRBV28 and TRBJ2-3; TCRdb calls TRBD1, which cannot be checked without DNA. The CDR3 covers 14 residues. Per germline, CDR1 MDHEN and CDR2 SYDVKM. CDR3 sequence: CASGTTDSTDTQYF.

This chain connects TRBV6-2 or TRBV6-3 to TRBJ2-4; the TCRdb call, TRBD1, lacks DNA for checking. The CDR3 runs to 16 residues. Germline V gene sequence: CDR1 MNHEY, CDR2 SVGEGT. CDR3: CASSYGTGLAKNIQYF.

The gene calls are TRBV12-3 or TRBV12-4 and TRBJ2-2. The CDR3 sequence is 16 residues long. CDR3: CASSPTQPINTGELFF.

V and J are TRBV2 and TRBJ2-7; TCRdb gives TRBD1 as the D gene, but with no DNA this cannot be confirmed. CDR3 length: 14 residues. From germline, CDR1 is SNHLY and CDR2 FYNNEI. CDR3 sequence: CASSHSGTLWEQYF.

The V and J genes are TRBV12-3 or TRBV12-4 and TRBJ2-3; without DNA, the TCRdb call of TRBD1 cannot be checked. The CDR3 extends over 15 amino acids. The CDR3 protein is CASSFRGARTDTQYF.

The chain recombines TRBV19 with TRBJ2-1. Germline V gives CDR1 LNHDA, CDR2 SQIVND (reference sequence). This CDR3 has 13 amino acids. The CDR3 region is CASSIGSMDEQFF.

The chain uses TRBV20-1 and TRBJ2-3; TCRdb reports TRBD1, a call that lacks DNA to check it against. The CDR3 totals 15 residues. Germline CDR1 is DFQATT and CDR2 is SNEGSKA (reference sequence). CDR3 amino acids: CSAREGYGGPDTQYF.

The V call is TRBV5-1, the J call TRBJ2-1; the TRBD1 assignment by TCRdb is unverifiable without DNA. The CDR3 runs to 13 residues. Germline V gives CDR1 SGHRS, CDR2 YFSETQ. The CDR3 spells CASSFSGGDEQFF. Supplemented by reference TRBV5-1 and TRBJ2-1, the full variable domain reads KAGVTQTPRYLIKTRGQQVTLSCSPISGHRSVSWYQQTPGQGLQFLFEYFSETQRNKGNFPGRFSGRQFSNSRSEMNVSTLELGDSALYLCASSFSGGDEQFFGPGTRLTVL.

The rearrangement links TRBV20-1 to TRBJ2-1; TCRdb reports TRBD1, a call that lacks DNA to check it against. CDR1 DFQATT and CDR2 SNEGSKA come from the germline V gene (reference sequence). The CDR3 totals 15 residues. CDR3 amino acids: CSASSLTLPGAGQFF.

This chain uses TRBV7-9 with TRBJ1-4; TCRdb's assignment of TRBD1 cannot be checked, as there is no DNA. This CDR3 spans 11 amino acids. The germline V gene has CDR1 SEHNR and CDR2 FQNEAQ (reference sequence). Here the CDR3 reads CASSNDRGLFF.

The chain links TRBV7-9 to TRBJ1-5; TCRdb gives TRBD1 as the D gene, but with no DNA this cannot be confirmed. Germline V gene sequence: CDR1 SEHNR, CDR2 FQNEAQ (reference sequence). The CDR3 contains 15 residues. CDR3 region: CASSLARGANQPQHF.

The rearrangement uses TRBV4-1 and TRBJ2-7. The CDR3 is 13 amino acids. Germline V gene sequence: CDR1 MGHRA, CDR2 YSYEKL. Here the CDR3 reads CASSRSESYEQYF.

The chain is built from TRBV7-6 and TRBJ2-7; the D call from TCRdb, TRBD2, cannot be confirmed without DNA. The CDR3 covers 16 residues. Germline V gives CDR1 SGHVS, CDR2 FNYEAQ. CDR3 loop: CASSLSSGRARDEQYF.

V and J are TRBV29-1 and TRBJ2-7; the TRBD1 assignment by TCRdb is unverifiable without DNA. The length of the CDR3 is 14 residues. Germline V gives CDR1 SQVTM, CDR2 ANQGSEA. The CDR3 sequence is CSVDGGDRSYEQYF.

V usage is TRBV11-2 and J usage is TRBJ1-1. There are 14 residues in the CDR3. Per the germline V gene, CDR1 is SGHAT and CDR2 is FQNNGV. CDR3 protein: CASSLRGEGTEAFF. Full variable domain (remainder filled in from reference TRBV11-2 and TRBJ1-1): EAGVAQSPRYKIIEKRQSVAFWCNPISGHATLYWYQQILGQGPKLLIQFQNNGVVDDSQLPKDRFSAERLKGVDSTLKIQPAKLEDSAVYLCASSLRGEGTEAFFGQGTRLTVV.

V and J are TRBV5-1 and TRBJ1-2; TCRdb gives TRBD1 as the D gene, but with no DNA this cannot be confirmed. Germline CDR1 SGHRS, CDR2 YFSETQ. This CDR3 has 16 amino acids. The CDR3 sequence is CASRLEEQGTDYGYTF.

V is TRBV7-2 and J is TRBJ2-7; without DNA, the TCRdb call of TRBD1 cannot be checked. The CDR3 is 14 residues long. CDR1 is SGHTA and CDR2 is FQGNSA in the germline V gene. The CDR3 sequence is CASSPGTNSYEQYF.

This sequence joins TRBV12-3 or TRBV12-4 and TRBJ2-5; with no DNA, the TCRdb D assignment of TRBD2 cannot be verified. This CDR3 region has 13 residues. The CDR3 sequence: CASGTTSQETQYF.

The gene calls are TRBV2 and TRBJ2-5; TCRdb's D gene call, TRBD1, goes unchecked for lack of DNA. The CDR3 has 15 residues. Germline CDR1 reads SNHLY; CDR2 reads FYNNEI. CDR3 loop: CASSEAGGAWETQYF.

The gene calls are TRBV7-9 and TRBJ2-5; TCRdb's assignment of TRBD1 cannot be checked, as there is no DNA. The CDR3 spans 15 residues. Germline CDR1 and CDR2: SEHNR and FQNEAQ (reference sequence). CDR3 amino acids: CASSLRTGYQETQYF.